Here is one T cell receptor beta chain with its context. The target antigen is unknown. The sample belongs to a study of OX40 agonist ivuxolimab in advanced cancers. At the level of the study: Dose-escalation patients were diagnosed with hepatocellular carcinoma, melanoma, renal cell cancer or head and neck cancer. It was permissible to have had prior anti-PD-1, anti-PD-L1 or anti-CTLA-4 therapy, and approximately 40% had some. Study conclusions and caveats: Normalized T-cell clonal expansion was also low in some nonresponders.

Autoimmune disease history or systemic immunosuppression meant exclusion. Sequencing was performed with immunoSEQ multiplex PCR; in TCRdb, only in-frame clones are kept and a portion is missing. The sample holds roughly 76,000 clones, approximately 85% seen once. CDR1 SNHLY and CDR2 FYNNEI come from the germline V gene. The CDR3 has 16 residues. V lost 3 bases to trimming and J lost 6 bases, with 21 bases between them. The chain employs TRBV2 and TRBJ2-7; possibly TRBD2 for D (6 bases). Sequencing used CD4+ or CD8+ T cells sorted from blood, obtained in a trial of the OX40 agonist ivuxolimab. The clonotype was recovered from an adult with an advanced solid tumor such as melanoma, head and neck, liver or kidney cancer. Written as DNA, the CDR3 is TGTGCCAGCAGTGAGCTTAAGGGACTCCCATTTTTCGAGCAGTACTTC. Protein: CASSELKGLPFFEQYF.